This T cell receptor (beta chain) was recorded in a study of CD8+ T cells in alopecia areata. With 9 bases removed from V and 2 bases from J, the gap between germline ends came to 20 bases. The V gene's germline CDR1 is MNHEY and CDR2 SMNVEV (reference sequence). The CDR3 is 16 amino acids. The treatment is: oral pan-JAK inhibitor, 5-10 mg twice daily. Extracted RNA was reverse transcribed, and the resulting cDNA served as sequencing template. Assay: immunoSEQ multiplex PCR; the TCRdb copy retains only in-frame clones and omits some. The sample holds about 140,000 clones, approximately 90% seen once. V is TRBV27 and J is TRBJ1-5; unclear D gene. Material: CD8+ T cells sorted from blood, obtained at week 4, from a patient treated with tofacitinib. This clonotype was obtained from a human donor with alopecia areata. The CDR3: CASKEGSPKGNQPQHF. The CDR3 nucleotides are TGTGCCAGTAAGGAAGGGTCACCGAAGGGCAATCAGCCCCAGCATTTT.